This T cell receptor beta chain was obtained from a study of T cell changes during pregnancy in multiple sclerosis (dated by TCRdb to between 2017 and 2020). Regarding the study in general: The study examined how the T cell repertoire changed over the course of pregnancy in women with multiple sclerosis.

Its CDR3 holds 14 amino acids, cysteine through phenylalanine. Of all the DNA, just the CDR3 is kept, 42 bases in frame from base 1. In the germline V gene (reference sequence), CDR1 corresponds to LNHDA and CDR2 to SQIVND. After removal of 11 bases from V and 2 bases from J, the junction retains 6 bases not matched to a gene. Library preparation employed the immunoSEQ multiplex PCR assay. This is the immuneACCESS table as TCRdb keeps it, with only in-frame sequences that have V and J called. A part of the clones is gone; compared with another copy, unresolved V genes explain less than half, and the rest is unexplained. This sample is represented by 46,000 or so clones; around 90% of them were singletons. The top ten clones comprise 4.7% of the sample. This clone showed up just once. Its antigen has not been determined. No qualities accompany the bases; no much larger clone lies one base away.

This sequence uses TRBV19 and TRBJ1-2, with 12 bases in between that match TRBD1. The origin of this receptor is a female donor in good health, enrolled as a control in a pregnancy study. Sequencing was performed on peripheral blood, taken in the second trimester of pregnancy. This receptor has the CDR3 CAGSGTGGNYGYTF. The DNA sequence is as follows: TGTGCCGGATCCGGGACAGGGGGCAACTATGGCTACACCTTC. Reference TRBV19 and TRBJ1-2 genes cover what lies past the CDR3, so the full variable domain is DGGITQSPKYLFRKEGQNVTLSCEQNLNHDAMYWYRQDPGQGLRLIYYSQIVNDFQKGDIAEGYSVSREKKESFPLTVTSAQKNPTAFYLCAGSGTGGNYGYTFGSGTRLTVV.